The next 18 T cell receptor beta chains were all read from a single sample in a study of blood T cell repertoires in COVID-19. Data came from immunoSEQ multiplex PCR; TCRdb stores just in-frame clones and leaves some out. The repertoire holds 60,000 to 70,000 clones, with 80% to 90% as singletons. Material for sequencing was peripheral blood. These receptors originate from a woman aged 55-70 years with acute or convalescent COVID-19.

This clone appeared a single time. This chain connects TRBV6-5 to TRBJ2-2; TRBD2 matches at 8 bases. Germline assignment: CDR1 MNHEY and CDR2 SVGAGI. This CDR3 is built from 15 residues. J gave up 5 bases and V 7 bases, and 9 bases lay outside the gene matches. CDR3 protein: CASNGGGVGTGELFF. CDR3 DNA sequence: TGTGCCAGCAACGGGGGGGGAGTAGGGACCGGGGAGCTGTTTTTT.

The chain uses TRBV3-1 (or the pseudogene TRBV3-2) and TRBJ1-5, with 9 bases fitting TRBD1. J gave up 0 bases and V 4 bases, and 13 bases lay outside the gene matches. Germline CDR1 is LGHDT and CDR2 is YNNKEL (reference sequence). This CDR3 contains 19 residues. The CDR3 nucleotides are TGTGCCAGCAGCCCCCCGGGACAGGGCGATCATTATAGCAATCAGCCCCAGCATTTT. This sequence encodes CASSPPGQGDHYSNQPQHF.

The chain is built from TRBV28 and TRBJ1-4, with unresolved D. Germline V gene sequence: CDR1 MDHEN, CDR2 SYDVKM. CDR3 length equals 15 residues. V lost 4 bases and J 1 base, leaving 10 bases between the germline ends. The CDR3 DNA reads TGTGCCAGCAGTTCCGCGGGATTAACTAATGAAAAACTGTTTTTT. Translation: CASSSAGLTNEKLFF.

The chain uses TRBV18 and TRBJ1-6; 7 bases match TRBD1. The germline gives CDR1 KGHSH, CDR2 LQKENI. The CDR3 extends over 17 amino acids. V lost 3 bases to trimming and J lost 9 bases; unmatched junction nucleotides: 14. The CDR3 DNA sequence: TGTGCCAGCTCACCTTCACGGGACAGAGGGGGTGCTTCACCCCTCCACTTT. It is translated as CASSPSRDRGGASPLHF.

This chain links TRBV4-2 with TRBJ2-1; 8 bases agree with TRBD2. Losses at the gene ends were 0 bases for V and 6 bases for J; bases not matched to a gene: 10. The CDR3 has 17 amino acids. In germline, CDR1 is LGHNA, CDR2 YNFKEQ. The CDR3 DNA follows: TGTGCCAGCAGCCAAGATATCGGGACTAGTATCCCCAATGAGCAGTTCTTC. It yields the protein CASSQDIGTSIPNEQFF.

The V gene is TRBV6-1, the J gene TRBJ2-1, with 8 bases fitting TRBD2. This CDR3 has 19 amino acids. Trimming at V came to 3 bases and at J to 2 bases, leaving 15 bases not matched to a gene. Per germline, CDR1 MNHNS and CDR2 SASEGT. The CDR3 DNA is TGTGCCAGCAGTGACGGAAGGTCGGGGAGCGGGAGAGCCTACAATGAGCAGTTCTTC. It codes for CASSDGRSGSGRAYNEQFF.

This chain links TRBV19 with TRBJ1-2; tentatively, D is TRBD1 (5 bases). The CDR3 consists of 13 residues. Trimming removed 8 bases at V and 2 bases at J, with 12 bases between. Germline V gene data show CDR1 as LNHDA and CDR2 as SQIVND (reference sequence). The CDR3: CASLGGTNYGYTF. CDR3 DNA: TGTGCCAGTTTGGGGGGGACCAACTATGGCTACACCTTC.

The chain employs TRBV19 and TRBJ1-5; D remains unclear. Trimming pared 0 bases from V and 7 bases from J, leaving 19 bases between. CDR1 and CDR2 from the germline V gene are LNHDA and SQIVND (reference sequence). This CDR3 spans 17 amino acids. For the CDR3, the DNA is TGTGCCAGTAGTATAGATCGTAAGAGACTCAGTAACCAGCCCCAGCATTTT. This sequence encodes CASSIDRKRLSNQPQHF.

In nucleotides, the CDR3 is TGTGCCAGCAGCCTCGGACAGAACACTGAAGCTTTCTTT. Its translation: CASSLGQNTEAFF. The chain uses TRBV7-9 and TRBJ1-1; D possibly corresponds to TRBD1 (5 bases). In germline, CDR1 is SEHNR, CDR2 FQNEAQ (reference sequence). CDR3 length: 13 amino acids. Trimming took off 5 bases at V and 1 base at J, with 8 bases between the two ends. Variable domain in full (rest from reference TRBV7-9 and TRBJ1-1): DTGVSQNPRHKITKRGQNVTFRCDPISEHNRLYWYRQTLGQGPEFLTYFQNEAQLEKSRLLSDRFSAERPKGSFSTLEIQRTEQGDSAMYLCASSLGQNTEAFFGQGTRLTVV.

This chain connects TRBV4-2 to TRBJ2-6, with TRBD1 identical over 10 bases. With 4 bases clipped from V and 1 base from J, the junction kept 16 bases outside the gene matches. CDR3 length equals 21 residues. Looked up from germline, CDR1 is LGHNA and CDR2 is YNFKEQ. The CDR3 nucleotides read TGTGCCAGCAGCCTGCCCCAAGTCATGACAGGGGGCTCGTCTGGGGCCAACGTCCTGACTTTC. It is translated as CASSLPQVMTGGSSGANVLTF.

This chain connects TRBV6-5 to TRBJ1-2; D perhaps matches TRBD1 (6 bases). Germline V gene sequence: CDR1 MNHEY, CDR2 SVGAGI. This CDR3 comprises 13 residues. The germline V and J ends were trimmed by 7 bases and 11 bases, with 20 bases remaining between them. CDR3 in amino acids: CASTPGTPLTYTF. The CDR3 coding sequence is TGTGCCAGCACCCCTGGGACACCACTGACTTACACCTTC.

The chain couples TRBV19 to TRBJ2-2; 8 bases map to TRBD1. From germline, CDR1 is LNHDA and CDR2 SQIVND (reference sequence). After removal of 4 bases from V and 5 bases from J, the junction contained 6 bases not matched to a gene. The CDR3 is 15 residues long. CDR3 sequence reads: CASSTQGVYTGELFF. The DNA for the CDR3 is TGTGCCAGTAGTACACAGGGGGTCTATACCGGGGAGCTGTTTTTT.

This chain joins TRBV27 and TRBJ2-6; no clear D gene. The CDR3 spans 17 residues. Germline V gene sequence: CDR1 MNHEY, CDR2 SMNVEV (reference sequence). The V end lost 4 bases, the J end lost 0 bases, and 13 bases lay between the germline ends. CDR3 residues: CASSSAGSRSGANVLTF. In DNA, the CDR3 is TGTGCCAGCAGTTCAGCCGGGTCCCGCTCTGGGGCCAACGTCCTGACTTTC.

This chain uses TRBV11-3 with TRBJ2-2, with 7 bases identical to TRBD1. After removal of 3 bases from V and 6 bases from J, the junction contained 10 bases not matched to a gene. The CDR3 runs to 16 residues. CDR1 and CDR2 (germline): SGHNT, YENEEA. The CDR3 sequence is CASSFGTSQGAGELFF. CDR3 coding DNA: TGTGCCAGCAGCTTCGGGACATCGCAGGGGGCCGGGGAGCTGTTTTTT.

This chain connects TRBV15 to TRBJ2-1; 10 bases align to TRBD2. The trim removed 3 bases at V and 4 bases at J, leaving 9 bases unmatched. Germline V CDR1 and CDR2: LNHNV, YYDKDF (reference sequence). The CDR3 is made up of 17 amino acids. CDR3 residues: CATSRDQLAGFYNEQFF. In DNA form, the CDR3 reads TGTGCCACCAGCAGGGACCAACTAGCGGGGTTTTACAATGAGCAGTTCTTC.

The gene calls are TRBV7-2 and TRBJ2-1; weak D call: TRBD2 (5 bases). Germline CDR1 reads SGHTA; CDR2 reads FQGNSA. V lost 5 bases, J lost 1 base, and 12 bases lay in between. The CDR3 length is 15 residues. This chain's CDR3 is CASSLGGGSYNEQFF. CDR3 coding DNA: TGTGCCAGCAGCCTTGGAGGAGGTTCCTACAATGAGCAGTTCTTC. Full variable domain (rest looked up from reference TRBV7-2 and TRBJ2-1): GAGVSQSPSNKVTEKGKDVELRCDPISGHTALYWYRQSLGQGLEFLIYFQGNSAPDKSGLPSDRFSAERTGGSVSTLTIQRTQQEDSAVYLCASSLGGGSYNEQFFGPGTRLTVL.

V gene TRBV4-2 combines with J gene TRBJ2-1; 9 bases agree with TRBD2. The CDR3 sequence is 13 residues long. Germline V gives CDR1 LGHNA, CDR2 YNFKEQ. V dropped 0 bases and J dropped 15; count of bases not matched to a gene: 6. This chain's CDR3 is CASSQEAAGGWFF. The CDR3 DNA sequence: TGTGCCAGCAGCCAAGAGGCAGCGGGAGGTTGGTTCTTC.

The J gene is TRBJ1-6, the V gene TRBV27; the match to TRBD1 covers 7 bases. The V segment lost 5 bases and the J segment 7 bases; nucleotides outside the gene matches: 8. The CDR3 contains 15 residues. Germline V gene sequence: CDR1 MNHEY, CDR2 SMNVEV (reference sequence). The CDR3 protein is CASSTRTGINSPLHF. As DNA, the CDR3 is TGTGCCAGCAGTACACGGACAGGCATAAATTCACCCCTCCACTTT.